This T cell receptor beta chain originates from a study of T cell changes during pregnancy in multiple sclerosis. The germline gives CDR1 MGHRA, CDR2 YSYEKL. V dropped 0 bases and J dropped 7 bases, with 16 bases sitting between them. CDR3 length equals 15 residues. This table comes from immunoSEQ multiplex PCR, and its TCRdb copy is limited to in-frame clones, with some not included. The sample lists 40,000 to 55,000 clones, about 93% occurring once. This specimen consisted of CD4+ T cells from peripheral blood mononuclear cells, obtained in the second trimester of pregnancy. This clonotype originated in a female donor with multiple sclerosis, enrolled in a pregnancy study. The chain has TRBV4-1 and TRBJ2-7, with a tentative D call TRBD2 (5 bases). The CDR3 here is CASSQDNGAVREQYF. The CDR3 DNA sequence: TGCGCCAGCAGCCAAGATAACGGAGCGGTCCGGGAGCAGTACTTC.